The rows below give T cell receptor beta chains drawn from one sample of a study of shared clonotypes between healthy human individuals. Assay used: immunoSEQ multiplex PCR; TCRdb lists only in-frame clones, some missing. The table has over 2 million clones, 85% to 95% seen once. The sequenced material came from naive CD4+ T cells from PBMCs. The origin of the receptors is a man aged 18-30 years in good health. Some clones in this sample may be carry-over from other donors' samples. Both conserved end residues are part of each CDR3. The D gene is left open where the match is weak. Clone size appears in some rows only: once, few, many, or a class for an expanded clone.

V gene	J gene	D gene	clone size	CDR3 protein	CDR3 DNA
TRBV18	TRBJ2-1	TRBD1	NA	CASSPLRQGSRQFF	TGTGCCAGCTCACCACTCAGACAGGGCTCGAGGCAGTTCTTC
TRBV9	TRBJ1-2	NA	NA	CASSAAGEDGYTF	TGTGCCAGCAGCGCGGCAGGGGAGGATGGCTACACCTTC
TRBV27	TRBJ1-1	NA	NA	CASRELQGRSEAFF	TGTGCCAGCAGAGAATTACAGGGAAGGTCTGAAGCTTTCTTT
TRBV4-3	TRBJ2-2	TRBD1	once	CASSSIYRGLGELFF	TGCGCCAGCAGCTCAATTTACAGGGGGCTCGGGGAGCTGTTTTTT
TRBV6-1	TRBJ1-5	NA	NA	CASSENGYNQPQHF	TGTGCCAGCAGTGAGAATGGTTACAATCAGCCCCAGCATTTT
TRBV7-2	TRBJ2-2	TRBD2	NA	CASSLGPGLAGAGTGELFF	TGTGCCAGCAGCTTGGGCCCGGGACTAGCGGGAGCGGGCACCGGGGAGCTGTTTTTT
TRBV19	TRBJ1-5	NA	NA	CASSIQGRSIQPQHF	TGTGCCAGTAGTATTCAGGGTCGTTCCATTCAGCCCCAGCATTTT
TRBV4-2	TRBJ2-1	TRBD2	NA	CASSQGLAGVGNEQFF	TGTGCCAGCAGCCAAGGACTAGCGGGAGTCGGCAATGAGCAGTTCTTC
TRBV28	TRBJ2-5	NA	once	CASSLMQGRLAEETQYF	TGTGCCAGCAGTCTGATGCAGGGTCGTTTGGCGGAAGAGACCCAGTACTTC
TRBV25-1	TRBJ2-1	TRBD2	NA	CASSVVGGSDNEQFF	TGTGCCAGCAGTGTCGTGGGAGGGAGTGACAATGAGCAGTTCTTC
TRBV9	TRBJ1-2	NA	NA	CASSVAPGLSYGYTF	TGTGCCAGCAGCGTAGCTCCAGGGCTTTCCTATGGCTACACCTTC
TRBV19	TRBJ1-2	TRBD1	NA	CASSVGQGAADNYGYTF	TGTGCCAGTAGTGTTGGACAGGGGGCTGCTGATAACTATGGCTACACCTTC
TRBV5-6	TRBJ2-2	NA	NA	CASSLNTGELFF	TGTGCCAGCAGCCTCAACACCGGGGAGCTGTTTTTT
TRBV18	TRBJ2-1	TRBD1	once	CASSPTGGAYNEQFF	TGTGCCAGCTCACCCACAGGGGGCGCGTACAATGAGCAGTTCTTC
TRBV5-6	TRBJ1-2	NA	once	CASSLVVPGHYYGYTF	TGTGCCAGCAGCTTGGTTGTTCCGGGACACTACTATGGCTACACCTTC
TRBV18	TRBJ2-5	NA	once	CASSPDRGALGETQYF	TGTGCCAGCTCACCCGATCGGGGGGCGCTCGGGGAGACCCAGTACTTC
TRBV30	TRBJ1-1	NA	NA	CAWSVTGGRAFF	TGTGCCTGGAGTGTTACGGGGGGCAGAGCTTTCTTT
TRBV7-3	TRBJ2-5	NA	NA	CASSSGGRAKNQETQYF	TGTGCCAGCAGCTCTGGGGGGCGGGCAAAGAACCAAGAGACCCAGTACTTC
TRBV18	TRBJ2-5	NA	NA	CASSPNRPQETQYF	TGTGCCAGCTCACCAAATAGGCCCCAAGAGACCCAGTACTTC
TRBV18	TRBJ1-2	TRBD1	NA	CASSPPGPTGGHGYTF	TGTGCCAGCTCACCACCCGGACCTACAGGGGGCCATGGCTACACCTTC
TRBV2	TRBJ2-2	TRBD1	NA	CASSLTGITGELFF	TGTGCCAGCAGTTTGACAGGGATCACCGGGGAGCTGTTTTTT
TRBV28	TRBJ1-4	NA	NA	CASSLRDPREKLFF	TGTGCCAGCAGTTTACGGGACCCACGTGAAAAACTGTTTTTT
TRBV6-6	TRBJ2-2	TRBD1	NA	CASSYSTGGLFF	TGTGCCAGCAGTTACTCTACAGGGGGATTGTTTTTT
TRBV5-4	TRBJ2-5	NA	NA	CASSLAVGGRGTQYF	TGTGCCAGCAGCTTAGCAGTCGGGGGCCGGGGGACCCAGTACTTC
TRBV6-5	TRBJ2-7	TRBD2	NA	CASSFSGRPSYEQYF	TGTGCCAGCAGTTTTAGCGGGAGACCTTCCTACGAGCAGTACTTC
TRBV28	TRBJ2-7	NA	once	CATAPPARLFF	TGTGCCACGGCTCCTCCCGCTCGCCTTTTCTTC
TRBV2	TRBJ2-2	TRBD2	NA	CASSDVGGSTGELFF	TGTGCCAGCAGTGATGTTGGCGGGAGTACCGGGGAGCTGTTTTTT
TRBV6-1	TRBJ1-2	NA	once	CASSATGNGYTF	TGTGCCAGCAGTGCTACAGGGAATGGCTACACCTTC
TRBV28	TRBJ1-2	TRBD1	NA	CASSSPAPSRGNAGYTF	TGTGCCAGCTCATCGCCCGCACCTTCCAGGGGGAATGCTGGCTACACCTTC
TRBV23-1	TRBJ2-7	TRBD2	NA	CASLTRDYDYEQYF	TGCGCCAGCCTCACCCGGGACTATGACTACGAGCAGTACTTC
TRBV19	TRBJ2-1	NA	NA	CASGENLDPINEQFF	TGTGCCAGTGGGGAAAATTTAGATCCAATCAATGAGCAGTTCTTC
TRBV5-4	TRBJ2-3	NA	NA	CASSPDYRGGDTQYF	TGTGCCAGCAGCCCGGACTATAGGGGGGGTGATACGCAGTATTTT
TRBV7-3	TRBJ2-1	TRBD2	NA	CASSLPGLAGEQFF	TGTGCCAGCAGCTTACCGGGACTAGCGGGTGAGCAGTTCTTC
TRBV18	TRBJ2-3	TRBD2	NA	CASSPKAGAEDTQYF	TGTGCCAGCTCCCCCAAAGCGGGAGCCGAAGATACGCAGTATTTT
TRBV19	TRBJ2-2	NA	once	CASRGARGPRGGELFF	TGTGCCAGTCGAGGCGCGCGGGGGCCTCGGGGCGGGGAGCTGTTTTTT
TRBV29-1	TRBJ1-5	NA	NA	CSVALGGQPQHF	TGCAGCGTGGCCCTGGGGGGTCAGCCCCAGCATTTT
TRBV5-1	TRBJ1-2	NA	NA	CASSAGTYYGYTF	TGCGCCAGCAGCGCCGGGACATACTATGGCTACACCTTC
TRBV5-1	TRBJ1-1	TRBD1	NA	CASSYDRAHTEAFF	TGCGCCAGCAGTTATGACAGGGCCCACACTGAAGCTTTCTTT
TRBV6-1	TRBJ1-1	NA	once	CASIRNTEAFF	TGTGCCAGCATCAGGAACACTGAAGCTTTCTTT
TRBV28	TRBJ2-5	NA	NA	CASSSTAPGWETQYF	TGTGCCAGCAGCTCGACAGCCCCGGGGTGGGAGACCCAGTACTTC
TRBV5-4	TRBJ2-3	TRBD1	NA	CASSEYRQGLDTQYF	TGTGCCAGCAGCGAATACAGACAGGGGTTGGATACGCAGTATTTT
TRBV19	TRBJ1-4	NA	once	CASSWSQGREKLFF	TGTGCCAGTAGCTGGTCCCAGGGAAGAGAAAAACTGTTTTTT
TRBV7-3	TRBJ2-1	TRBD2	once	CASSRTSGSYNEQFF	TGTGCCAGCAGCCGGACTAGTGGGTCCTACAATGAGCAGTTCTTC
TRBV9	TRBJ2-7	NA	NA	CASKGYEQYF	TGTGCCAGCAAGGGCTACGAGCAGTACTTC
TRBV30	TRBJ2-5	NA	NA	CAWSVKGTQYF	TGTGCCTGGAGTGTAAAGGGGACCCAGTACTTC
TRBV4-1	TRBJ1-5	TRBD1	NA	CASSPGLGQGYNQPQHF	TGCGCCAGCAGCCCAGGCCTCGGACAGGGCTACAATCAGCCCCAGCATTTT
TRBV7-3	TRBJ2-2	NA	NA	CASSSITLGSSGELFF	TGTGCCAGCAGCTCAATTACCCTCGGTAGTTCCGGGGAGCTGTTTTTT
TRBV7-3	TRBJ2-7	TRBD2	NA	CASSLFPGLAAEQYF	TGTGCCAGCAGCTTATTTCCTGGACTAGCCGCCGAGCAGTACTTC
TRBV20-1	TRBJ2-7	NA	NA	CSARGTYEQYF	TGCAGTGCTAGAGGAACCTACGAGCAGTACTTC
TRBV6-5	TRBJ2-5	NA	NA	CASSSTRAGETQYF	TGTGCCAGCAGTTCTACTAGGGCAGGAGAGACCCAGTACTTC
TRBV2	TRBJ2-2	NA	NA	CASSERYWNRITGELFF	TGTGCCAGCAGTGAAAGGTATTGGAACCGAATAACCGGGGAGCTGTTTTTT
TRBV21-1	TRBJ1-5	NA	NA	CARKNEHF	TGTGCCCGCAAAAATGAGCATTTT
TRBV9	TRBJ2-3	TRBD2	NA	CASSTRTSGSTDTQYF	TGTGCCAGCAGCACCCGGACTAGCGGGAGCACAGATACGCAGTATTTT